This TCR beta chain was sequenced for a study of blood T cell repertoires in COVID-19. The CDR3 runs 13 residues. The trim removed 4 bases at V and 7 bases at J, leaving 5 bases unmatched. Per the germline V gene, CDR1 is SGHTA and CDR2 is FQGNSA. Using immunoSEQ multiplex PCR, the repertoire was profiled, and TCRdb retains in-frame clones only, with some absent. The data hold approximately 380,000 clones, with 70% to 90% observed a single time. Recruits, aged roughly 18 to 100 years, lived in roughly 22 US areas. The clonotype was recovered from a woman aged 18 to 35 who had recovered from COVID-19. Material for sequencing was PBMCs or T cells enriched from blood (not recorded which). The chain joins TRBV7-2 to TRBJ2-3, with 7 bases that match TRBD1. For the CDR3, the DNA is TGTGCCAGCAGCTCGCCGGGACAGCATACGCAGTATTTT. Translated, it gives CASSSPGQHTQYF.